The 21 T cell receptor beta chains listed next were all sequenced from one sample in a study of shared clonotypes between healthy human individuals. Profiled with immunoSEQ multiplex PCR; TCRdb holds only in-frame clones, not every one. The table includes about 2.1 million clones, roughly 95% detected once. Naive CD8 cells lacked CD45RO, underwent positive selection for CCR7 and left out terminally differentiated effector memory CD45RA+ cells. Material: naive CD8+ T cells from PBMCs. The receptor set was obtained from a man between 18 and 29 years old in good health. Some clones in this sample may be carry-over from other donors' samples.

The genes are TRBV25-1 and TRBJ1-2; D is perhaps TRBD1 (6 bases). This CDR3 comprises 11 residues. With 6 bases removed from V and 11 bases from J, the gap between germline ends came to 13 bases. Per germline, CDR1 MGHDK and CDR2 SYGVNS. As DNA, the CDR3 is TGTGCCAGCAGCCTTGGGACATTTTACACCTTC. Translating gives CASSLGTFYTF.

This sequence joins TRBV5-1 and TRBJ2-5, with 8 bases lining up with TRBD1. The CDR3 consists of 15 residues. The V gene end was trimmed by 2 bases and the J gene end by 3 bases; junction bases not matched to a gene: 6. CDR1 is SGHRS and CDR2 is YFSETQ in the germline V gene. This CDR3 reads CASSFGQGKEETQYF. In DNA form, the CDR3 reads TGCGCCAGCAGCTTCGGACAGGGCAAGGAAGAGACCCAGTACTTC.

The chain has TRBV27 and TRBJ1-1; tentative D call: TRBD1 (6 bases). Trimming left V 4 bases short and J 4 bases short, with 10 bases between. The germline CDR1 and CDR2 sequences are MNHEY and SMNVEV (reference sequence). This CDR3 has 13 residues. The CDR3 DNA sequence: TGTGCCAGCAGTTCTGGACAGTTCACTGAAGCTTTCTTT. Translation: CASSSGQFTEAFF.

The V and J genes are TRBV6-5 and TRBJ2-7; D possibly corresponds to TRBD2 (5 bases). The CDR3 has 14 residues. Germline V lookup: CDR1 MNHEY, CDR2 SVGAGI. Trimming stripped 5 bases from V and 0 bases from J, with 11 bases between. The CDR3 here is CASSPRAGSYEQYF. In DNA, the CDR3 is TGTGCCAGCAGTCCGCGGGCGGGCTCCTACGAGCAGTACTTC.

The rearrangement joins TRBV12-5 to TRBJ2-5; 13 nucleotides agree with TRBD2. The CDR3 is 15 residues long. V shed 6 bases and J 2 bases; nucleotides not matched to a gene: 3. The germline gives CDR1 LGHNT, CDR2 FRNRAP. CDR3 in amino acids: CASGLAGGSQETQYF. The CDR3 nucleotides read TGTGCTAGTGGACTAGCGGGAGGGTCTCAAGAGACCCAGTACTTC.

The CDR3 nucleotides are TGCGCCAGCAGCCAAGCCAGGAGGGTTGGGGAGACCCAGTACTTC. It encodes CASSQARRVGETQYF. The chain carries TRBV4-3 and TRBJ2-5, with D possibly TRBD2 on 6 matching bases. V lost 1 base and J lost 5, with 14 bases in between. CDR3 size: 15 residues. CDR1 is LGHNA, CDR2 YSLEER, per germline.

This chain links TRBV27 with TRBJ2-1; 9 bases match TRBD2. The germline CDR1 and CDR2 sequences are MNHEY and SMNVEV (reference sequence). The CDR3 spans 19 residues. Trimming removed 6 bases from V and 0 bases from J; junction bases left unmatched: 15. For the CDR3, the DNA is TGTGCCAGCAGCCCCCAATTCGGCGGGAGGGATAGCTCCTACAATGAGCAGTTCTTC. Translating it yields CASSPQFGGRDSSYNEQFF.

This clone was seen a single time. Other nucleotide sequences in the sample specify the same CDR3. V gene TRBV4-3 combines with J gene TRBJ2-1; 11 nucleotides match TRBD2. Unmatched junction bases numbered 5, after V lost 0 bases and J lost 7 bases. The germline V gene has CDR1 LGHNA and CDR2 YSLEER. The CDR3 totals 16 residues. This chain's CDR3 is CASSQDRLAGGNEQFF. The CDR3 DNA reads TGCGCCAGCAGCCAAGATAGGCTAGCGGGAGGAAATGAGCAGTTCTTC.

The chain links TRBV4-1 to TRBJ2-7; TRBD1 aligns across 8 bases. Per germline, CDR1 MGHRA and CDR2 YSYEKL. The CDR3 length is 14 residues. V lost 2 bases and J lost 6; bases outside the gene matches: 6. The CDR3 protein is CASSQIGQGTEQYF. The DNA of the CDR3 is TGCGCCAGCAGCCAAATAGGACAGGGTACCGAGCAGTACTTC.

The V and J genes are TRBV6-5 and TRBJ1-4; D ambiguous. The CDR3 covers 16 residues. The germline gives CDR1 MNHEY, CDR2 SVGAGI. V dropped 2 bases and J dropped 0 bases, with 10 bases sitting between them. The CDR3 is CASSYIGQATNEKLFF. The DNA for the CDR3 is TGTGCCAGCAGTTACATTGGCCAGGCAACTAATGAAAAACTGTTTTTT.

This chain joins TRBV7-8 and TRBJ1-4; 11 nucleotides match TRBD1. Trimming cost V 3 bases and J 8 bases; bases outside gene matches: 8. This CDR3 is built from 16 residues. The germline V gene encodes CDR1 SGHVS and CDR2 FQNEAQ. The CDR3 region is CASSLGTGGFREKLFF. The CDR3 DNA follows: TGTGCCAGCAGCTTGGGGACAGGGGGTTTTCGGGAAAAACTGTTTTTT.

V and J are TRBV10-3 and TRBJ2-1; no clear D. This CDR3 region has 14 residues. Germline assignment: CDR1 ENHRY and CDR2 SYGVKD. The germline V and J ends were trimmed by 7 bases and 0 bases, with 10 bases remaining between them. The chain's CDR3 is CAIKDSSSYNEQFF. CDR3 in DNA: TGTGCCATCAAAGACTCGAGCTCCTACAATGAGCAGTTCTTC.

This sequence joins TRBV14 and TRBJ2-1; D gene uncertain. V shed 0 bases and J shed 3 bases, with 12 bases lying between them. The CDR3 is made up of 16 amino acids. Germline-derived CDR1 and CDR2 are SGHDN and FVKESK. The CDR3 DNA sequence: TGTGCCAGCAGCCAAGACTCTACAATCCTCTACAATGAGCAGTTCTTC. The encoded protein is CASSQDSTILYNEQFF.

V usage is TRBV29-1 and J usage is TRBJ2-7, with 8 bases identical to TRBD2. The junction had 10 bases not matched to a gene; V was cut back by 4 bases and J by 2 bases. Germline lookup yields CDR1 SQVTM and CDR2 ANQGSEA. The CDR3 covers 15 residues. CDR3 sequence reads: CSVVGSDGRAYEQYF. CDR3 bases: TGCAGCGTTGTTGGTTCTGACGGGAGGGCCTACGAGCAGTACTTC.

The sample holds one count of this clone. V gene TRBV9 combines with J gene TRBJ2-1; 7 nucleotides agree with TRBD2. Germline V gene data show CDR1 as SGDLS and CDR2 as YYNGEE. V was clipped by 4 bases and J by 7 bases; unmatched bases: 8. The CDR3 extends over 14 amino acids. Written as DNA, the CDR3 is TGTGCCAGCAGCCCACGGACTAGTGGGAATGAGCAGTTCTTC. This gives the protein CASSPRTSGNEQFF.

The chain combines TRBV7-8 with TRBJ2-3; D perhaps matches TRBD1 (6 bases). Germline assignment: CDR1 SGHVS and CDR2 FQNEAQ. The CDR3 loop spans 16 amino acids. Between the trimmed V and J ends, which lost 5 bases and 0 bases, there was a span of 15 bases. CDR3 in amino acids: CASSPLKDSSTDTQYF. The CDR3 coding sequence is TGTGCCAGCAGCCCCCTCAAGGACAGTAGCACAGATACGCAGTATTTT.

The chain recombines TRBV28 with TRBJ1-2, with no clear D. CDR1 and CDR2 from the germline V gene are MDHEN and SYDVKM. CDR3 size: 14 residues. Trimming removed 9 bases from V and 5 bases from J, with 19 bases in between. CDR3 nucleotide sequence: TGTGCCAGTTCCCTCGGTCTGGCTCCTTATGGCTACACCTTC. This translates into CASSLGLAPYGYTF.

J is TRBJ1-1 and V is TRBV10-1, with D uncertain. The CDR3 is made up of 13 amino acids. Trimming shortened V by 4 bases and J by 2 bases, and 8 bases separated the two germline ends. Germline V gene lookup returns CDR1 WNHNN and CDR2 SYGVQD (reference sequence). The CDR3 nucleotides read TGCGCCAGCAGTGGCGGGTCCAACACTGAAGCTTTCTTT. Protein: CASSGGSNTEAFF.

The V call is TRBV4-1, the J call TRBJ2-3, with 7 nucleotides matching TRBD2. This CDR3 spans 16 amino acids. Unmatched junction bases numbered 9, after V lost 0 bases and J lost 6 bases. Per the germline V gene, CDR1 is MGHRA and CDR2 is YSYEKL. The CDR3, as DNA: TGCGCCAGCAGCCAAGAAAGGGGAGGGGAGGGGGATACGCAGTATTTT. Translation: CASSQERGGEGDTQYF.

The chain links TRBV29-1 to TRBJ1-2; tentative D call: TRBD1 (6 bases). Germline V lookup: CDR1 SQVTM, CDR2 ANQGSEA. V shed 7 bases and J shed 4 bases, with 16 bases lying between them. The CDR3 length is 13 residues. CDR3 sequence reads: CSASPGGSYGYTF. The CDR3 DNA follows: TGCAGCGCCTCCCCCGGGGGCAGCTATGGCTACACCTTC.

This clone has only one observation. This chain uses TRBV18 with TRBJ1-4; 7 bases map to TRBD1. Germline V CDR1 and CDR2: KGHSH, LQKENI. Trimming removed 2 bases from V and 6 bases from J; junction bases left unmatched: 6. CDR3 length: 15 amino acids. DNA for the CDR3: TGTGCCAGCTCACCAGTCAGGGGGGCGGATGAAAAACTGTTTTTT. Protein: CASSPVRGADEKLFF.